This T cell receptor beta chain is from a study of shared clonotypes between healthy human individuals. Study findings and constraints: Genetic and exposure-history diversity was limited by the few donors.

Worth noting for this clone: What it recognizes is unknown.

Donors were healthy HIV-negative adults without recently reported acute infections or vaccinations. Those who donated, Caucasian adults without exception, all lived in Nashville, Tennessee. The CDR3 length is 14 residues. The ends lost 3 bases at V and 6 bases at J; junction bases unmatched: 6. Germline V gene lookup returns CDR1 SGHTA and CDR2 FQGNSA. TCRdb's copy holds only in-frame clones and misses some; the assay was immunoSEQ multiplex PCR. Of roughly 1,100,000 clones in the sample, around 75% were seen once. Sequences were obtained from memory CD4+ T cells sorted from blood. Subset meaning: CD45RA-negative fraction. The V call is TRBV7-2, the J call TRBJ2-7; the match to TRBD1 covers 9 bases. The TCR sequence derives from a man aged 18 to 30 in good health. For the CDR3, the DNA is TGTGCCAGCAGCTTTTCCCGGACAGGGGCCGAGCAGTACTTC. Residues: CASSFSRTGAEQYF. The variable domain in full, completed from reference TRBV7-2 and TRBJ2-7, reads GAGVSQSPSNKVTEKGKDVELRCDPISGHTALYWYRQSLGQGLEFLIYFQGNSAPDKSGLPSDRFSAERTGGSVSTLTIQRTQQEDSAVYLCASSFSRTGAEQYFGPGTRLTVT.